This T cell receptor (beta chain) was sequenced during a study of beta chain features in type 1 diabetes. At the level of the study: Healthy donors and patients showed comparable age, gender and cell yields. Researchers looked at some 99 million sorted cells across all samples. Study-wide findings and caveats: All four CD4+ subsets of Type 1 diabetes patients contained TCRB CDR3s that were moderately but significantly shorter.

The ends lost 4 bases at V and 2 bases at J; junction bases unmatched: 4. The CDR3 is 16 residues long. The germline gives CDR1 SGHKS, CDR2 YYEKEE (reference sequence). Sequenced material consisted of expressed TCRB transcripts (all of the isolated RNA was reverse transcribed). TCRdb's table, derived via immunoSEQ multiplex PCR, lists solely in-frame clones and lacks some. This table has around 200,000 clones, around an eighth appearing once. This clone turned up a few times. Its specificity is unknown. The chain employs TRBV5-5 and TRBJ2-3; 13 bases agree with TRBD2. The TCR comes from a woman aged 18-29 years in good health. Sequenced: central memory CD4+ T cells from blood. CDR3 in amino acids: CASSRGTSGATDTQYF. In DNA form, the CDR3 reads TGTGCCAGCAGCAGAGGGACTAGCGGGGCCACAGATACGCAGTATTTT.